This T cell receptor (beta chain) was documented in a study of shared clonotypes between healthy human individuals. Study background: Three plates were used per donor for CD4 naive, three for CD4 memory, two for CD8 naive and one for CD8 memory.

Into CD45RA+ naive and CD45RA-negative memory subsets, the CD4+ cells were split. Study-level findings and limits: With a handful of donors compared, roughly 4.9% of naive CD4 clonotypes were shared. At large depth, rarefaction still showed sorted-subset sequencing to be incomplete.

This clone was observed a single time. Its cognate antigen is unknown. At one of its ends the junction is not consistent with the germline gene, which may arise from a read error. CDR3 length: 12 amino acids. CDR1 MDHEN and CDR2 SYDVKM come from the germline V gene. Generated by immunoSEQ multiplex PCR, the TCRdb table keeps only in-frame clones and is missing some. The sample lists 1,400,000 or so clones; around 98.5% were seen once. This sequence was found in a man younger than 45 in good health. The specimen was naive CD4+ T cells sorted from blood. Subset in this sample: CD45RA+ positively selected. The chain carries TRBV28 and TRBJ2-7; maybe TRBD1 (5 bases). CDR3 DNA sequence: TGTGCCAGCAGTTCCTCAGGGTACGGGCAGTACTTC. This gives the protein CASSSSGYGQYF.